This passage covers 24 T cell receptor beta chains from one sample sequenced in a study of blood T cell repertoires in COVID-19. Using immunoSEQ multiplex PCR, the repertoire was profiled, and TCRdb retains in-frame clones only, with some absent. The table shows about 150,000 clones, with approximately 82% occurring only once. The sample comprised peripheral blood. The receptors were gathered from a woman between 50 and 59 years old with acute or convalescent COVID-19.

This clone was seen a single time. The chain carries TRBV10-3 and TRBJ1-3, with 9 bases that match TRBD1. The CDR3 extends over 15 amino acids. Unmatched junction bases numbered 8, after V lost 10 bases and J lost 1 base. Germline lookup yields CDR1 ENHRY and CDR2 SYGVKD. The CDR3 region is CATQKDRGSGNTIYF. The CDR3 nucleotides read TGTGCCACCCAGAAGGACAGGGGTTCTGGAAACACCATATATTTT.

There are a few counts of this clone. This sequence joins TRBV6-1 and TRBJ2-7, with D maybe TRBD1 (5 bases). Germline loops: CDR1 MNHNS, CDR2 SASEGT. V lost 2 bases, J lost 0 bases, and 14 bases lay in between. The CDR3 runs to 16 residues. The CDR3 DNA sequence: TGTGCCAGCAGTGAATTTTACGACAGCAGCTCCTACGAGCAGTACTTC. It yields the protein CASSEFYDSSSYEQYF.

The chain has TRBV6-5 and TRBJ2-7; TRBD1 is a possible D gene (6 bases). In germline, CDR1 is MNHEY, CDR2 SVGAGI. Trimming removed 4 bases at V and 1 base at J, with 14 bases between. The CDR3 contains 15 residues. The CDR3 DNA follows: TGTGCCAGCAGTTCCTCATGGACAGAATCCTACGAGCAGTACTTC. It codes for CASSSSWTESYEQYF.

This clone appeared a few times. This chain joins TRBV13 and TRBJ2-1; 7 bases agree with TRBD2. The junction had 6 bases not matched to a gene; V was cut back by 4 bases and J by 6 bases. CDR3 length: 14 residues. Per germline, CDR1 PRHDT and CDR2 FYEKMQ (reference sequence). The CDR3 DNA reads as TGTGCCAGCAGCTGGGCTAGCGGCCTCAATGAGCAGTTCTTC. Translation: CASSWASGLNEQFF. The entire variable domain, with the rest obtained from reference TRBV13 and TRBJ2-1, is as follows: AAGVIQSPRHLIKEKRETATLKCYPIPRHDTVYWYQQGPGQDPQFLISFYEKMQSDKGSIPDRFSAQQFSDYHSELNMSSLELGDSALYFCASSWASGLNEQFFGPGTRLTVL.

The chain combines TRBV13 with TRBJ2-2; TRBD2 agrees at 15 bases. The germline V gene has CDR1 PRHDT and CDR2 FYEKMQ (reference sequence). The CDR3 has 17 amino acids. Trimming at V came to 8 bases and at J to 4 bases, leaving 8 bases not matched to a gene. The CDR3 nucleotides are TGTGCCAGCCGCGGACTAGCGGGAGGGCCGGTCACCGGGGAGCTGTTTTTT. It yields the protein CASRGLAGGPVTGELFF.

This clone was detected only a few times. The chain recombines TRBV2 with TRBJ2-7; 9 nucleotides align to TRBD1. J gave up 7 bases and V 2 bases, and 9 bases lay outside the gene matches. Germline V gives CDR1 SNHLY, CDR2 FYNNEI. The length of the CDR3 is 15 residues. This CDR3 is CASSEWTGEIAEQYF. CDR3 nucleotides: TGTGCCAGCAGTGAATGGACAGGGGAAATTGCGGAGCAGTACTTC.

A note on this clone: The same CDR3 arises from other DNA sequences in this sample as well. The chain has TRBV28 and TRBJ1-5; D is unresolved. The V end lost 5 bases, the J end lost 0 bases, and 14 bases lay between the germline ends. Germline loops: CDR1 MDHEN, CDR2 SYDVKM. The CDR3 is 16 residues long. CDR3 in amino acids: CASSPRGGFSNQPQHF. CDR3 DNA: TGTGCCAGCAGTCCCCGAGGAGGGTTTAGCAATCAGCCCCAGCATTTT.

Points on this clone: This may be a read error: a much more frequent sequence differs by one nucleotide. This sequence joins TRBV25-1 and TRBJ1-6, with D maybe TRBD1 (6 bases). The germline CDR1 and CDR2 sequences are MGHDK and SYGVNS. This CDR3 is 14 amino acids long. Deletions cut 3 bases from V and 4 bases from J, with 7 bases between. The chain's CDR3 is CASSEGAYNSPLHF. Written as DNA, the CDR3 is TGTGCCAGCAGTGAGGGGGCGTATAATTCACCCCTCCACTTT. The variable domain in full, with the rest retrieved from reference TRBV25-1 and TRBJ1-6, is EADIYQTPRYLVIGTGKKITLECSQTMGHDKMYWYQQDPGMELHLIHYSYGVNSTEKGDLSSESTVSRIRTEHFPLTLESARPSHTSQYLCASSEGAYNSPLHFGNGTRLTVT.

The CDR3 here is CASSRTSGRLEQYF. DNA for the CDR3: TGTGCCAGCAGTCGGACTAGCGGGAGACTCGAGCAGTACTTC. The chain couples TRBV7-8 to TRBJ2-7; TRBD2 matches at 13 bases. Germline loops: CDR1 SGHVS, CDR2 FQNEAQ. The CDR3 runs 14 residues. The V segment lost 6 bases and the J segment 6 bases; nucleotides outside the gene matches: 5.

This chain uses TRBV7-2 with TRBJ2-1, with 11 bases matching TRBD2. The trim removed 3 bases at V and 9 bases at J, leaving 1 base unmatched. Germline V gene lookup returns CDR1 SGHTA and CDR2 FQGNSA. This CDR3 is 13 amino acids long. The CDR3 DNA sequence: TGTGCCAGCAGCTTGGGACTAGCGGTTGAGCAGTTCTTC. As protein: CASSLGLAVEQFF.

The chain combines TRBV18 with TRBJ1-4; tentative D call: TRBD1 (5 bases). Germline V CDR1 and CDR2: KGHSH, LQKENI. The CDR3 totals 17 residues. V lost 3 bases to trimming and J lost 0 bases, with 14 bases between them. CDR3 protein: CASSPARVTATNEKLFF. For the CDR3, the DNA is TGTGCCAGCTCACCGGCCAGGGTCACCGCAACTAATGAAAAACTGTTTTTT.

V and J are TRBV6-5 and TRBJ2-5; perhaps TRBD1 as D (6 bases). V was cut by 4 bases and J by 1 base, with 13 bases left in between. CDR1 is MNHEY and CDR2 is SVGAGI in the germline V gene. The CDR3 is 15 amino acids. CDR3 sequence (DNA): TGTGCCAGCAGTTCCAGGGGTTGGCCCCAAGAGACCCAGTACTTC. Translated, it gives CASSSRGWPQETQYF.

The genes are TRBV27 and TRBJ1-2; D is ambiguous. The CDR3 covers 13 residues. Germline V lookup: CDR1 MNHEY, CDR2 SMNVEV (reference sequence). Between the trimmed V and J ends, which lost 3 bases and 3 bases, there was a span of 8 bases. The CDR3 here is CASSFIGDYGYTF. The CDR3 DNA reads as TGTGCCAGCAGTTTCATTGGAGACTATGGCTACACCTTC.

The rearrangement uses TRBV7-2 and TRBJ2-2, with TRBD2 as a possible D gene (7 bases). Trimming left V 7 bases short and J 4 bases short, with 19 bases between. CDR1 SGHTA and CDR2 FQGNSA come from the germline V gene. CDR3 size: 16 residues. CDR3 bases: TGTGCCAGCACCCCCCCGGGGGCGGGGGTCACCGGGGAGCTGTTTTTT. Amino acids: CASTPPGAGVTGELFF.

This clone occurred once. The CDR3 protein is CASSAMGGKDEKLFF. The CDR3 DNA is TGTGCCAGCAGTGCGATGGGAGGAAAAGATGAAAAACTGTTTTTT. The gene calls are TRBV27 and TRBJ1-4; no firm D call. Germline V CDR1 and CDR2: MNHEY, SMNVEV (reference sequence). Trimming removed 5 bases from V and 6 bases from J, with 16 bases in between. CDR3 length: 15 amino acids.

Regarding this clone: Other DNA sequences from this sample encode an identical CDR3 as well. The rearrangement uses TRBV12-3 or TRBV12-4 and TRBJ1-5; tentatively, D is TRBD1 (5 bases). The V end was cut by 6 bases, the J end by 4 bases, with 10 bases between. The CDR3 runs to 13 residues. The CDR3 protein is CASSKQDNQPQHF. As DNA, the CDR3 is TGTGCCAGCAGCAAACAGGATAATCAGCCCCAGCATTTT.

The V and J genes are TRBV7-8 and TRBJ1-1; D is possibly TRBD1 (5 bases). The CDR3 spans 11 residues. Germline values: CDR1 SGHVS, CDR2 FQNEAQ. The ends were cut back, 2 bases at V and 9 bases at J, with 7 bases in the middle. CDR3 nucleotide sequence: TGTGCCAGCAGCTTAAGGGGAAAAGCTTTCTTT. This codes for CASSLRGKAFF.

This chain links TRBV7-8 with TRBJ2-7, with D perhaps matching TRBD1 (6 bases). This CDR3 is built from 14 residues. CDR1 SGHVS and CDR2 FQNEAQ come from the germline V gene. V lost 0 bases and J 6 bases, leaving 12 bases between the germline ends. CDR3 protein: CASSLAGAPGEQYF. CDR3 in DNA: TGTGCCAGCAGCTTAGCGGGGGCCCCAGGCGAGCAGTACTTC.

The rearrangement links TRBV3-1 (or the pseudogene TRBV3-2) to TRBJ2-1, with a weak D call TRBD2 (6 bases). V dropped 7 bases and J dropped 0 bases, with 19 bases sitting between them. The CDR3 runs 17 residues. Per germline, CDR1 LGHDT and CDR2 YNNKEL (reference sequence). The CDR3 nucleotides read TGTGCCAGCACCCCGCTGGGGGAGGAAAGCTCCTACAATGAGCAGTTCTTC. Amino acid sequence: CASTPLGEESSYNEQFF.

The chain combines TRBV5-1 with TRBJ2-3; TRBD2 agrees at 7 bases. The germline CDR1 and CDR2 sequences are SGHRS and YFSETQ. V dropped 3 bases and J dropped 2; count of bases not matched to a gene: 9. This CDR3 spans 16 amino acids. CDR3 region: CASSWAPSGYTDTQYF. The CDR3 nucleotides read TGCGCCAGCAGCTGGGCCCCTAGCGGTTACACAGATACGCAGTATTTT.

The rearrangement links TRBV11-2 to TRBJ1-1; TRBD1 might be the D (5 bases). The CDR3 totals 12 residues. V dropped 5 bases and J dropped 5 bases, with 9 bases sitting between them. Germline V gives CDR1 SGHAT, CDR2 FQNNGV. In DNA form, the CDR3 reads TGTGCCAGCAGCCGACAGCCGACTGAAGCTTTCTTT. Protein product: CASSRQPTEAFF.

The chain employs TRBV10-3 and TRBJ1-5, with D unclear. Per the germline V gene, CDR1 is ENHRY and CDR2 is SYGVKD. V gave up 4 bases and J gave up 5 bases, with 9 bases separating them. CDR3 length: 13 amino acids. CDR3 coding DNA: TGTGCCATCAGTGGGGCAGTTTATCAGCCCCAGCATTTT. Translated: CAISGAVYQPQHF.

In its sample, this clone was seen a few times. The CDR3 region has the DNA TGTGCCAGCTCACCACCGGGACAGGGCGATGGTAACTATGGCTACACCTTC. This sequence encodes CASSPPGQGDGNYGYTF. The chain couples TRBV18 to TRBJ1-2; 9 bases fit TRBD1. The CDR3 spans 17 residues. Germline values: CDR1 KGHSH, CDR2 LQKENI. The V gene end was trimmed by 0 bases and the J gene end by 1 base; junction bases not matched to a gene: 6.

The rearrangement uses TRBV2 and TRBJ2-7; tentatively, D is TRBD1 (5 bases). Trimming took 8 bases from V and 3 from J, leaving 11 bases between them. CDR3 length equals 12 residues. Germline lookup yields CDR1 SNHLY and CDR2 FYNNEI. Written as DNA, the CDR3 is TGTGCCAGCCTGAGACAGCGCTACGAGCAGTACTTC. Amino acids: CASLRQRYEQYF.